Following are 23 T cell receptor beta chains from one sample sequenced in a study of PD-1 blockade in classical Hodgkin lymphoma. Repertoires were generated with immunoSEQ multiplex PCR, while TCRdb's copy carries only in-frame clones and drops some. The table lists roughly 36,000 clones, 77% of them singletons. Time point of the sample: cycle 4 day 1 (C4D1), after less than 7 weeks of nivolumab. With no exception, relapse followed autologous stem cell transplantation in all patients, and brentuximab vedotin exposure varied. The sequencing used peripheral blood mononuclear cells (PBMCs), collected before the fourth cycle of nivolumab. Receptors originate from a human donor with classical Hodgkin lymphoma.

This clone came up once. The chain links TRBV4-3 to TRBJ2-2; 9 positions agree with TRBD2. This CDR3 region has 18 residues. CDR1 and CDR2 from the germline V gene are LGHNA and YSLEER. V shed 1 base and J 0 bases; nucleotides not matched to a gene: 6. The CDR3 nucleotides read TGCGCCAGCAGCCAAGTTCCTAGCGGGGCACCGAACACCGGGGAGCTGTTTTTT. Residues: CASSQVPSGAPNTGELFF.

V and J are TRBV5-5 and TRBJ1-4; no firm D call. Trimming cost V 4 bases and J 0 bases, with 16 bases left between them. The CDR3 is 17 residues long. Germline V gives CDR1 SGHKS, CDR2 YYEKEE (reference sequence). CDR3 region: CASSALRWQTTNEKLFF. As DNA, the CDR3 is TGTGCCAGCAGCGCGCTAAGGTGGCAGACAACTAATGAAAAACTGTTTTTT.

This chain uses TRBV21-1 with TRBJ1-5. TRBV21-1 is deemed a pseudogene. The CDR3 loop spans 13 amino acids. The CDR3 loop reads CASSARFLQPQHF. The DNA for the CDR3 is TGTGCCAGCAGCGCCCGGTTTCTTCAGCCCCAGCATTTT.

V gene TRBV5-1 combines with J gene TRBJ2-3, with TRBD2 matching over 11 bases. This CDR3 has 16 amino acids. Per germline, CDR1 SGHRS and CDR2 YFSETQ. The ends lost 4 bases at V and 0 bases at J; junction bases unmatched: 4. The CDR3 DNA reads as TGCGCCAGCAGCGAACTAGCGGGGGTTAGCACAGATACGCAGTATTTT. Translated, it gives CASSELAGVSTDTQYF.

The chain is built from TRBV20-1 and TRBJ2-2; D unresolved. This CDR3 is built from 11 residues. Germline CDR1 reads DFQATT; CDR2 reads SNEGSKA (reference sequence). Trimming removed 1 base at V and 7 bases at J, with 4 bases between. Here the CDR3 reads CSARGDGELFF. The CDR3 DNA reads as TGCAGTGCTAGAGGAGACGGGGAGCTGTTTTTT.

J is TRBJ2-7 and V is TRBV18; 7 bases match TRBD1. The germline gives CDR1 KGHSH, CDR2 LQKENI. The J segment lost 0 bases and the V segment lost 3 bases, leaving 2 bases of the junction unmatched. This CDR3 contains 14 residues. The DNA of the CDR3 is TGTGCCAGCTCACCGGACAGGAGCTCCTACGAGCAGTACTTC. Translation gives CASSPDRSSYEQYF.

About this clone itself: A much larger clone lies a single base off, so this may be a read error. V is TRBV7-2 and J is TRBJ1-4; D gene uncertain. Germline values: CDR1 SGHTA, CDR2 FQGNSA. Trimming removed 3 bases from V and 4 bases from J, with 12 bases in between. The CDR3 runs 15 residues. This CDR3 is CASSFSGYGNEKLFF. The CDR3 DNA reads as TGTGCCAGCAGCTTTAGTGGGTACGGTAATGAAAAACTGTTTTTT.

The rearrangement joins TRBV2 to TRBJ1-5; possible D gene TRBD1, 5 bases. V lost 4 bases, J lost 8 bases, and 12 bases lay in between. From germline, CDR1 is SNHLY and CDR2 FYNNEI. The CDR3 sequence is 13 residues long. CDR3 nucleotide sequence: TGTGCCAGCAGTGTTGGGGGGTTAAAGCCCCAGCATTTT. Translated: CASSVGGLKPQHF.

The V and J genes are TRBV10-2 and TRBJ2-4; D tentatively fits TRBD1 or TRBD2 (5 bases each). This CDR3 is 14 amino acids long. Trimming removed 2 bases at V and 2 bases at J, with 7 bases between. The germline V gene encodes CDR1 WSHSY and CDR2 SAAADI. The CDR3: CASSEGGPKNIQYF. CDR3 nucleotide sequence: TGCGCCAGCAGTGAGGGGGGACCCAAAAACATTCAGTACTTC.

In this sample, this clone turned up a few times. The chain couples TRBV7-2 to TRBJ1-2; D ambiguous. Germline V gene sequence: CDR1 SGHTA, CDR2 FQGNSA. The CDR3 runs to 15 residues. The V end was cut by 0 bases, the J end by 0 bases, with 8 bases between. Here the CDR3 reads CASSLAPIANYGYTF. CDR3 bases: TGTGCCAGCAGCTTAGCGCCCATAGCTAACTATGGCTACACCTTC.

CDR3 coding DNA: TGTGCCAGTAGTAAAGTTTGGGCCGATTTGCCAGAGCAGTTCTTC. Its translation: CASSKVWADLPEQFF. The chain employs TRBV19 and TRBJ2-1; D is unclear. The germline V and J ends were trimmed by 4 bases and 10 bases, with 20 bases remaining between them. The CDR3 spans 15 residues. Per germline, CDR1 LNHDA and CDR2 SQIVND (reference sequence).

The chain joins TRBV29-1 to TRBJ2-6; 7 bases are a match to TRBD2. CDR1 and CDR2 from the germline V gene are SQVTM and ANQGSEA. The CDR3 covers 14 residues. V lost 3 bases, J lost 2 bases, and 1 base stayed unmatched. The CDR3 DNA is TGCAGCGTTGATGGGGGGGCTGGGGCCAACGTCCTGACTTTC. Amino acids: CSVDGGAGANVLTF.

The chain recombines TRBV6-1 with TRBJ2-2; TRBD1 might be the D (5 bases). This CDR3 spans 16 amino acids. Germline CDR1 MNHNS, CDR2 SASEGT. Trimming took 1 base from V and 5 from J, leaving 14 bases between them. The CDR3 loop is CASSEGVGARTGELFF. The CDR3 DNA follows: TGTGCCAGCAGTGAAGGTGTAGGGGCGAGGACCGGGGAGCTGTTTTTT.

The chain carries TRBV25-1 and TRBJ2-1; weak D call: TRBD2 (6 bases). This CDR3 contains 12 residues. Trimming stripped 5 bases from V and 9 bases from J, with 11 bases between. CDR1 and CDR2 (germline): MGHDK, SYGVNS. In DNA, the CDR3 is TGTGCCAGCAGTCAAGGAGGGACTGAGCAGTTCTTC. Amino acids: CASSQGGTEQFF. Together with reference TRBV25-1 and TRBJ2-1, the CDR3 gives the full variable domain: EADIYQTPRYLVIGTGKKITLECSQTMGHDKMYWYQQDPGMELHLIHYSYGVNSTEKGDLSSESTVSRIRTEHFPLTLESARPSHTSQYLCASSQGGTEQFFGPGTRLTVL.

The chain combines TRBV2 with TRBJ2-3; the D is unclear. V lost 6 bases to trimming and J lost 4 bases, with 5 bases between them. The CDR3 is made up of 11 amino acids. Germline CDR1 and CDR2: SNHLY and FYNNEI. The CDR3: CASRVADTQYF. Written as DNA, the CDR3 is TGTGCCAGCAGGGTCGCAGATACGCAGTATTTT.

This chain connects TRBV5-1 to TRBJ2-1, with TRBD2 matching 10 bases. The V gene's germline CDR1 is SGHRS and CDR2 YFSETQ. With V trimmed by 5 bases and J by 5 bases, 7 bases remained unmatched. CDR3 length: 15 amino acids. In DNA, the CDR3 is TGCGCCAGCAGGTATACTAGCGGGGAACACAATGAGCAGTTCTTC. Translation: CASRYTSGEHNEQFF.

The chain couples TRBV19 to TRBJ2-7; D is uncertain. Per germline, CDR1 LNHDA and CDR2 SQIVND (reference sequence). V was cut by 3 bases and J by 0 bases, with 9 bases left in between. The length of the CDR3 is 14 residues. The CDR3 DNA sequence: TGTGCCAGTAGTATCGTCATTTACTCCTACGAGCAGTACTTC. Its translation: CASSIVIYSYEQYF.

A few counts support this clone. CDR3: CASSRGLASSYNEQFF. The DNA for the CDR3 is TGTGCCAGTAGTAGGGGTTTGGCCAGCTCCTACAATGAGCAGTTCTTC. The V call is TRBV19, the J call TRBJ2-1; no firm D call. This CDR3 is built from 16 residues. CDR1 is LNHDA, CDR2 SQIVND, per germline (reference sequence). Trimming cost V 4 bases and J 0 bases, with 13 bases left between them.

The CDR3 loop is CACTSGGAADTQYF. The CDR3 DNA sequence: TGTGCCTGCACTAGCGGGGGGGCGGCAGATACGCAGTATTTT. The rearrangement links TRBV27 to TRBJ2-3; 13 bases fit TRBD2. The CDR3 sequence is 14 residues long. The germline V gene has CDR1 MNHEY and CDR2 SMNVEV (reference sequence). The V segment lost 11 bases and the J segment 4 bases; nucleotides outside the gene matches: 6.

This rearrangement joins TRBV28 to TRBJ2-7; D unresolved. V shed 2 bases and J shed 6 bases, with 11 bases lying between them. CDR1 is MDHEN and CDR2 is SYDVKM in the germline V gene. The CDR3 loop spans 13 amino acids. CDR3 in DNA: TGTGCCAGCAGTTTAAATAAGTGGGGCGAGCAGTACTTC. Amino acid sequence: CASSLNKWGEQYF.

This clone was counted a few times. V and J are TRBV11-2 and TRBJ1-6; a weak D match, TRBD1 (5 bases). Trimming cost V 1 base and J 7 bases, with 14 bases left between them. The CDR3 extends over 16 amino acids. CDR1 and CDR2 (germline): SGHAT, FQNNGV. The chain's CDR3 is CASSLAPTAINSPLHF. CDR3 bases: TGTGCCAGCAGCTTAGCCCCGACAGCCATCAATTCACCCCTCCACTTT.

The chain recombines TRBV4-2 with TRBJ2-3; D ambiguous. The CDR3 runs 17 residues. With 0 bases removed from V and 6 bases from J, the gap between germline ends came to 19 bases. Germline values: CDR1 LGHNA, CDR2 YNFKEQ. The CDR3 DNA is TGTGCCAGCAGCCAAGACAGGATGATGAACTTGGATGATACGCAGTATTTT. Translating gives CASSQDRMMNLDDTQYF.

This clone was detected once. This chain joins TRBV9 and TRBJ1-3, with D maybe TRBD1 (5 bases). The CDR3 covers 15 residues. V gave up 2 bases and J gave up 3 bases, with 12 bases separating them. The V gene's germline CDR1 is SGDLS and CDR2 YYNGEE. CDR3 DNA sequence: TGTGCCAGCAGCGTTTCCGCAGGGCGTGGAAACACCATATATTTT. Amino acids: CASSVSAGRGNTIYF.